This section outlines one TCR beta chain sequence together with its context. Authors' analysis steps: Using reference gene primer amplification, nucleated cell counts were estimated. Assay: immunoSEQ multiplex PCR; the TCRdb copy retains only in-frame clones and omits some. The V and J calls and clone size were taken over from that table, and D and trimming were inferred from the DNA. Among 200,000 to 300,000 clones listed, 80% to 95% were seen once. This specimen comes from a study of blood T cell repertoires in COVID-19. Across the whole study: Donors in the United States, Italy and Spain gave samples during acute or convalescent COVID-19. From T cells, B-cell-depleted T cells, or PBMCs came the material, which was cDNA or gDNA.

Trimming stripped 7 bases from V and 11 bases from J, with 21 bases between. The CDR3 contains 13 residues. Germline CDR1 reads SNHLY; CDR2 reads FYNNEI. Patients from Seattle were sampled longitudinally, starting during active infection. The chain joins TRBV2 to TRBJ2-7; tentative D call: TRBD2 (5 bases). The clonotype comes from a person aged 18 to 30 with COVID-19, enrolled during active disease. What was sequenced was peripheral blood. CDR3 sequence: CASIGLSLGKKYF. As DNA, the CDR3 is TGTGCCAGCATAGGACTTAGTTTGGGAAAAAAGTACTTC. The full variable domain, in which reference TRBV2 and TRBJ2-7 provide the parts outside the CDR3, is EPEVTQTPSHQVTQMGQEVILRCVPISNHLYFYWYRQILGQKVEFLVSFYNNEISEKSEIFDDQFSVERPDGSNFTLKIRSTKLEDSAMYFCASIGLSLGKKYFGPGTRLTVT.